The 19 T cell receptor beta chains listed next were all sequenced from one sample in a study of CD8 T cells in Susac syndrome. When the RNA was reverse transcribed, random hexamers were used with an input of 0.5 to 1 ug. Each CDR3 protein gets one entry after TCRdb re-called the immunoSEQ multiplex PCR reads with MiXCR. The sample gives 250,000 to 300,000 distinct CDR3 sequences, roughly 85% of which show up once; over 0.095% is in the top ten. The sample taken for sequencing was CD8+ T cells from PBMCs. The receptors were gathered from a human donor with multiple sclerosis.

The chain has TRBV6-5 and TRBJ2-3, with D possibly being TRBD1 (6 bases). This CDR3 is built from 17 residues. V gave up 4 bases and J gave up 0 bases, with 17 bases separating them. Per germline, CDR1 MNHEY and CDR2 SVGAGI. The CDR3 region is CASSWGGGMVSTDTQYF. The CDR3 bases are TGTGCCAGCAGTTGGGGTGGGGGCATGGTTAGCACAGATACGCAGTATTTT.

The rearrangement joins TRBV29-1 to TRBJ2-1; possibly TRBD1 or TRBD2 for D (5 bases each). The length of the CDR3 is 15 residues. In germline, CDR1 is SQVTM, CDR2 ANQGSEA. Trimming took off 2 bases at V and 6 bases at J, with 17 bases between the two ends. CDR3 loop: CSVEKRGEMRNEQFF. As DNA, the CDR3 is TGCAGCGTTGAAAAGCGAGGGGAAATGCGCAATGAGCAGTTCTTC.

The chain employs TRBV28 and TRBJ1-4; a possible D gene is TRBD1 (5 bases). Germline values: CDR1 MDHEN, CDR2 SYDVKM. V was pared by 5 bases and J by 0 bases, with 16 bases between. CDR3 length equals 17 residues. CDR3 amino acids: CASSPRKGIATNEKLFF. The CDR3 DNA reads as TGTGCCAGCAGTCCGCGGAAGGGGATTGCAACTAATGAAAAACTGTTTTTT.

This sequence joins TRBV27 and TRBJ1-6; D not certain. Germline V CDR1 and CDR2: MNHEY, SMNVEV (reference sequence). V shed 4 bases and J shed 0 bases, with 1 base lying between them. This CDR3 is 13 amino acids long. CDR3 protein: CASSSSYNSPLHF. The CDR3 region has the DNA TGTGCCAGCAGTTCCTCCTATAATTCACCCCTCCACTTT.

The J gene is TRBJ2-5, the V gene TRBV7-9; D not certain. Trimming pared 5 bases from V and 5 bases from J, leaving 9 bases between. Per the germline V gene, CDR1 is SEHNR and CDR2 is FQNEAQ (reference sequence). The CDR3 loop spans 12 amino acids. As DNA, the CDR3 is TGTGCCAGCAGCGGTCCTTTGGAGACCCAGTACTTC. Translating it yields CASSGPLETQYF.

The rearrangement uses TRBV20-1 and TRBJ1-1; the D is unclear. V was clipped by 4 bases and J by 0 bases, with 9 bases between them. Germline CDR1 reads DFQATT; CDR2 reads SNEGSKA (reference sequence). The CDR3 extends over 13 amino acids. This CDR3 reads CSATDGLNTEAFF. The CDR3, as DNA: TGCAGTGCTACGGACGGCTTGAACACTGAAGCTTTCTTT.

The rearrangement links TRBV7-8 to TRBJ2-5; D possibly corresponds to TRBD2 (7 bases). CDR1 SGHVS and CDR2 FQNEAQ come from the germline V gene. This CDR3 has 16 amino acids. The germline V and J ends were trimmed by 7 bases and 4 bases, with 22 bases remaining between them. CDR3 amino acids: CASTSHRGGVRETQYF. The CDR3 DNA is TGTGCCAGCACCTCACACCGCGGGGGCGTGAGAGAGACCCAGTACTTC.

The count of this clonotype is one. DNA of the CDR3: TGTGCCAGTCGCCCGGGGTATGGGGCCAACGTCCTGACTTTC. Amino acid sequence: CASRPGYGANVLTF. This chain links TRBV28 with TRBJ2-6, with a weak D call TRBD2 (5 bases). Germline-derived CDR1 and CDR2 are MDHEN and SYDVKM. Trimming took 9 bases from V and 3 from J, leaving 12 bases between them. The CDR3 is 14 amino acids.

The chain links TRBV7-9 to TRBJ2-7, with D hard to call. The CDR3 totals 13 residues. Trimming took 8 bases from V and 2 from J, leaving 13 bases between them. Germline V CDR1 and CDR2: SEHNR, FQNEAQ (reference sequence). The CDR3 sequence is CASARARTYEQYF. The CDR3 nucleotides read TGTGCCAGCGCTAGGGCCCGGACCTACGAGCAGTACTTC.

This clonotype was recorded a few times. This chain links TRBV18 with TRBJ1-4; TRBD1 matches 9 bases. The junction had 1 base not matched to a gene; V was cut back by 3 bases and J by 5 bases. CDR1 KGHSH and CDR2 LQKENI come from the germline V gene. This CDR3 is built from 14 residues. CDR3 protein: CASSPDRGNEKLFF. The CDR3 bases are TGTGCCAGCTCACCGGACAGGGGAAATGAAAAACTGTTTTTT.

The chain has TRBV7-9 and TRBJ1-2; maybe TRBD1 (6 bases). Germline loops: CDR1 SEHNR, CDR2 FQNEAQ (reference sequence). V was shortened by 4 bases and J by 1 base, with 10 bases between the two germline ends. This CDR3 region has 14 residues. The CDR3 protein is CASSSGQLNYGYTF. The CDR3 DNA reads TGTGCCAGCAGCTCCGGACAGCTTAACTATGGCTACACCTTC.

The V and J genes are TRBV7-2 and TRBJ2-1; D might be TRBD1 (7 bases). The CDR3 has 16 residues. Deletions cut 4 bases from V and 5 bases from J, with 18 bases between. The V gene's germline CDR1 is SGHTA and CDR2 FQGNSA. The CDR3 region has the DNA TGTGCCAGCAGCTGGAGGGCGAGACAGGGCAACAATGAGCAGTTCTTC. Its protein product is CASSWRARQGNNEQFF.

The CDR3 reads CASSGTGYEGDAGELFF. Here the CDR3 DNA reads TGTGCCAGCTCCGGGACAGGGTATGAGGGAGACGCCGGGGAGCTGTTTTTT. The chain joins TRBV19 to TRBJ2-2, with 9 nucleotides matching TRBD1. Germline V gene data show CDR1 as LNHDA and CDR2 as SQIVND (reference sequence). Trimming removed 9 bases from V and 6 bases from J; junction bases left unmatched: 17. The CDR3 spans 17 residues.

CDR3 bases: TGTGCCAGCAGTGAAGCTTGGGGTTGGAGCGGGCGCAATGAGCAGTTCTTC. This codes for CASSEAWGWSGRNEQFF. J is TRBJ2-1 and V is TRBV6-1; TRBD2 is a possible D gene (6 bases). CDR3 length: 17 residues. Trimming removed 0 bases at V and 6 bases at J, with 18 bases between. The germline gives CDR1 MNHNS, CDR2 SASEGT.

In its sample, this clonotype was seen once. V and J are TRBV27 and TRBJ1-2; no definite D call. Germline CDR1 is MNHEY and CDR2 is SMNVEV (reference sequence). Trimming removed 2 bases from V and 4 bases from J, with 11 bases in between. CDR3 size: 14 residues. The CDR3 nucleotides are TGTGCCAGCAGTTTAGTTGCGGGGAGCTATGGCTACACCTTC. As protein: CASSLVAGSYGYTF.

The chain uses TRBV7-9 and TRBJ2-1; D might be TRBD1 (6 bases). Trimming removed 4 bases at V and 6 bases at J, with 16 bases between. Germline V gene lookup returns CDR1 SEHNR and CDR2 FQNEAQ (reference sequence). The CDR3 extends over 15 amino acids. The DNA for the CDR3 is TGTGCCAGCAGCTCCCGGGACAAGCCCTGCAATGAGCAGTTCTTC. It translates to CASSSRDKPCNEQFF.

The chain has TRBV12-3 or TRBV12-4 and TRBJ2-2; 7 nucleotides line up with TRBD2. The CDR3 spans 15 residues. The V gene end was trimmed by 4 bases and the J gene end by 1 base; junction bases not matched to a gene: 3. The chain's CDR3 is CASSSAGENTGELFF. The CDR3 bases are TGTGCCAGCAGTTCGGCGGGAGAGAACACCGGGGAGCTGTTTTTT.

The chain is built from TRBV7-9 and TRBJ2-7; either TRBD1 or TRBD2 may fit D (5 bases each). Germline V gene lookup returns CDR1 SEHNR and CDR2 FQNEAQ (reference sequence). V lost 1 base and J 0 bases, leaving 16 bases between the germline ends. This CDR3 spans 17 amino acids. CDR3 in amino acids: CASSLGGFGPNSYEQYF. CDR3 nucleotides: TGTGCCAGCAGCTTAGGGGGGTTTGGCCCTAACTCCTACGAGCAGTACTTC. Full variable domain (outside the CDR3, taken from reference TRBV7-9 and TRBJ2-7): DTGVSQNPRHKITKRGQNVTFRCDPISEHNRLYWYRQTLGQGPEFLTYFQNEAQLEKSRLLSDRFSAERPKGSFSTLEIQRTEQGDSAMYLCASSLGGFGPNSYEQYFGPGTRLTVT.

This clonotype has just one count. CDR3 DNA: TGTGCCAGCAGCTTAGAAACTAGCGGGAGGGCCCCTACCGGGGAGCTGTTTTTT. Its translation: CASSLETSGRAPTGELFF. The chain links TRBV7-3 to TRBJ2-2, with 13 positions matching TRBD2. The junction had 8 bases not matched to a gene; V was cut back by 2 bases and J by 5 bases. The CDR3 length is 18 residues. Germline V gene data show CDR1 as SGHTA and CDR2 as FQGTGA.